The present entry profiles one T cell receptor (beta chain) with its context. Antigen unknown. This may stem from a read error, because a much larger clone lies one nucleotide away. This sample was included in a study of post-analysis software for immune sequencing data. Findings and caveats of the study: In patients, TRBV5-6, TRBV5-1 and TRBV20-1 belonged to four or five TRBV segments found more frequently than in controls.

The CDR3 extends over 15 amino acids. The V gene lost 4 bases and the J gene lost 1 base, with 13 bases spanning the gap. The TCR beta cDNA libraries carried unique molecular identifiers. MiXCR, applied by TCRdb to the PCR reads, yields one record per CDR3 protein. This table has approximately 770,000 distinct CDR3 sequences, around 45% appearing once. The receptor comes from a girl between 5 and 17 years old with multiple sclerosis. Sample: blood. This chain links TRBV12-3 or TRBV12-4 with TRBJ2-5, with D possibly called TRBD1 or TRBD2 (5 bases each). CDR3 coding DNA: TGTGCCAGCAGTTCTCCAGGGACGACCCAAGAGACCCAGTACTTC. Translating gives CASSSPGTTQETQYF.